The present T cell receptor beta chain was sequenced within a study of blood T cell repertoires in COVID-19. Sequenced by immunoSEQ multiplex PCR; TCRdb stores in-frame clones only, minus some. The table shows just under 350,000 clones, with under 95% occurring only once. From germline, CDR1 is SGHTA and CDR2 FQGNSA. The CDR3 runs 15 residues. V was clipped by 5 bases and J by 0 bases, with 10 bases between them. The sample consisted of peripheral blood. The chain recombines TRBV7-2 with TRBJ1-4; D call uncertain. The TCR sequence derives from a woman aged 18-29 years who had recovered from COVID-19. The CDR3 region is CASSPTGTTNEKLFF. In DNA, the CDR3 is TGTGCCAGCAGCCCCACCGGGACAACTAATGAAAAACTGTTTTTT.